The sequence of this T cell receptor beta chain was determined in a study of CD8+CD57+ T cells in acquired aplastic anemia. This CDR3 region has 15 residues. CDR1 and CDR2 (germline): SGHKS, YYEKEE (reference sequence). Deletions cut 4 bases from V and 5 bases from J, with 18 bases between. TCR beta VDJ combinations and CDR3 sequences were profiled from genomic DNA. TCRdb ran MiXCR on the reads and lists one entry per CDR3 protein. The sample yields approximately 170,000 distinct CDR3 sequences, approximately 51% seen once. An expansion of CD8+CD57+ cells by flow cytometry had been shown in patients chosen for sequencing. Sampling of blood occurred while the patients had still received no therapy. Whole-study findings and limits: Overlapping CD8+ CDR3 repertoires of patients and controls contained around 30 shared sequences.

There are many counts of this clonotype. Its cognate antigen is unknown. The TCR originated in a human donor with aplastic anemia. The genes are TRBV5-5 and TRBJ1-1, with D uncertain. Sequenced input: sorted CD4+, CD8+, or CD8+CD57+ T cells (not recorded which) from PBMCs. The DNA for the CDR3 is TGTGCCAGCAGCACTACCATGCGGGTGGAGACTGAAGCTTTCTTT. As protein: CASSTTMRVETEAFF.